These 27 T cell receptor beta chains came from one sample sequenced in a study of shared clonotypes between healthy human individuals. The method was immunoSEQ multiplex PCR; TCRdb's version includes in-frame clones alone and lacks a portion of them. The sample has around 1.6 million clones, approximately 98% seen once. The sequenced sample consisted of naive CD4+ T cells sorted from blood. Subset meaning: CD45RA+ positively selected. The source of these receptors is a man aged 25-45 years in good health.

J is TRBJ1-1 and V is TRBV5-6; D might be TRBD1 (5 bases). The CDR3 loop spans 16 amino acids. V lost 4 bases, J lost 3 bases, and 19 bases lay in between. CDR1 and CDR2 (germline): SGHDT, YYEEEE. This CDR3 is CASSLVPVRGDTEAFF. The DNA of the CDR3 is TGTGCCAGCAGCCTGGTTCCGGTTCGAGGGGACACTGAAGCTTTCTTT.

V usage is TRBV27 and J usage is TRBJ2-7; possible D gene TRBD1, 6 bases. The ends were cut back, 6 bases at V and 1 base at J, with 13 bases in the middle. The CDR3 is 14 amino acids. Germline V gene sequence: CDR1 MNHEY, CDR2 SMNVEV (reference sequence). This chain's CDR3 is CASSTTGQSYEQYF. The DNA of the CDR3 is TGTGCCAGCAGCACGACAGGCCAATCCTACGAGCAGTACTTC.

CDR3 region: CASSMTQGSGYTEAFF. CDR3 sequence (DNA): TGTGCCAGCAGCATGACGCAGGGTTCCGGTTACACTGAAGCTTTCTTT. The gene calls are TRBV7-6 and TRBJ1-1; D perhaps matches TRBD1 (5 bases). Trimming removed 5 bases at V and 3 bases at J, with 19 bases between. The CDR3 is made up of 16 amino acids. The germline CDR1 and CDR2 sequences are SGHVS and FNYEAQ.

J is TRBJ2-1 and V is TRBV5-3; D is possibly TRBD1 or TRBD2 (5 bases each). TRBV5-3 is labeled an ORF, and its function is uncertain. The CDR3 is 15 residues long. The V and J ends lost 5 bases and 0 bases respectively, with 12 bases between them. The CDR3 is CARRVGVPSYNEQFF. The CDR3 nucleotides read TGTGCCAGAAGGGTGGGGGTCCCCTCCTACAATGAGCAGTTCTTC.

This clone was detected only once. V and J are TRBV15 and TRBJ2-7; TRBD2 aligns across 9 bases. The ends lost 4 bases at V and 0 bases at J; junction bases unmatched: 4. The CDR3 has 15 amino acids. From germline, CDR1 is LNHNV and CDR2 YYDKDF (reference sequence). In DNA, the CDR3 is TGTGCCACCAGCACTAGCGGGGCAAGCTCCTACGAGCAGTACTTC. This codes for CATSTSGASSYEQYF.

The genes are TRBV7-9 and TRBJ2-4, with 7 bases identical to TRBD1. The trim removed 1 base at V and 5 bases at J, leaving 5 bases unmatched. Germline values: CDR1 SEHNR, CDR2 FQNEAQ (reference sequence). The CDR3 is made up of 15 amino acids. CDR3 nucleotides: TGTGCCAGCAGCTTAGTGTCTGGGACAGAAAACATTCAGTACTTC. Translation gives CASSLVSGTENIQYF.

This chain links TRBV5-1 with TRBJ2-1; 9 bases line up with TRBD2. Germline V gene sequence: CDR1 SGHRS, CDR2 YFSETQ. The CDR3 has 13 residues. Trimming at V came to 3 bases and at J to 9 bases, leaving 4 bases not matched to a gene. This chain's CDR3 is CASSSGTSSEQFF. The CDR3 coding sequence is TGCGCCAGCAGCTCCGGGACTAGCAGTGAGCAGTTCTTC.

The genes are TRBV28 and TRBJ2-2; 11 nucleotides align to TRBD1. Germline values: CDR1 MDHEN, CDR2 SYDVKM. V trimming: 10 bases; J trimming: 2 bases; junction bases outside the gene matches: 6. The CDR3 is 15 amino acids. CDR3 nucleotide sequence: TGTGCCACATGGACAGGGGGCGCCAACACCGGGGAGCTGTTTTTT. Its protein is CATWTGGANTGELFF.

This chain joins TRBV27 and TRBJ2-4; D perhaps matches TRBD2 (6 bases). Trimming took 0 bases from V and 0 from J, leaving 15 bases between them. The CDR3 is 18 amino acids. Per the germline V gene, CDR1 is MNHEY and CDR2 is SMNVEV (reference sequence). The CDR3 region is CASSLSRSGTLAKNIQYF. In DNA form, the CDR3 reads TGTGCCAGCAGTTTATCCCGTTCCGGGACTTTAGCCAAAAACATTCAGTACTTC.

For the CDR3, the DNA is TGTGCCACCAGCAGTCGACAGAGCAATCAGCCCCAGCATTTT. Protein product: CATSSRQSNQPQHF. The gene calls are TRBV15 and TRBJ1-5, with TRBD1 as a possible D gene (5 bases). The germline CDR1 and CDR2 sequences are LNHNV and YYDKDF (reference sequence). The CDR3 is made up of 14 amino acids. V was pared by 3 bases and J by 1 base, with 7 bases between. The variable domain in full, completed from reference TRBV15 and TRBJ1-5, reads DAMVIQNPRYQVTQFGKPVTLSCSQTLNHNVMYWYQQKSSQAPKLLFHYYDKDFNNEADTPDNFQSRRPNTSFCFLDIRSPGLGDTAMYLCATSSRQSNQPQHFGDGTRLSIL.

This rearrangement joins TRBV11-3 to TRBJ2-1, with 15 positions matching TRBD2. The junction had 2 bases not matched to a gene; V was cut back by 4 bases and J by 10 bases. Germline CDR1 is SGHNT and CDR2 is YENEEA. This CDR3 is 14 amino acids long. The CDR3 nucleotides are TGTGCCAGCAGCTACGGGACTAGCGGGAGGGAGCAGTTCTTC. Its translation is CASSYGTSGREQFF.

CDR3 region: CASSLSGVLAYEQYF. CDR3 nucleotides: TGCGCCAGCAGCCTAAGCGGAGTCCTAGCCTACGAGCAGTACTTC. The V and J genes are TRBV5-1 and TRBJ2-7, with D perhaps matching TRBD2 (5 bases). This CDR3 contains 15 residues. CDR1 SGHRS and CDR2 YFSETQ come from the germline V gene. V lost 4 bases and J lost 2, with 16 bases in between.

The rearrangement links TRBV19 to TRBJ2-7; D unresolved. Trimming pared 1 base from V and 6 bases from J, leaving 10 bases between. Germline loops: CDR1 LNHDA, CDR2 SQIVND (reference sequence). The CDR3 is 13 residues long. CDR3 nucleotide sequence: TGTGCCAGTAGTATAGGGGCCGGGCTCGAGCAGTACTTC. Its protein product is CASSIGAGLEQYF.

The chain couples TRBV9 to TRBJ1-3, with D possibly matching TRBD1 (5 bases). Trimming cost V 0 bases and J 4 bases, with 14 bases left between them. Germline V gene lookup returns CDR1 SGDLS and CDR2 YYNGEE. This CDR3 region has 16 residues. The CDR3 DNA reads TGTGCCAGCAGCGTAGAAGGGGCGAGGGTCGGAAACACCATATATTTT. Translated: CASSVEGARVGNTIYF.

The chain recombines TRBV9 with TRBJ1-3; 9 bases fit TRBD1. Per the germline V gene, CDR1 is SGDLS and CDR2 is YYNGEE. This CDR3 comprises 16 residues. The J segment lost 3 bases and the V segment lost 0 bases, leaving 4 bases of the junction unmatched. CDR3 DNA sequence: TGTGCCAGCAGCGTAGTCGGACAGGGGTTTGGAAACACCATATATTTT. Translated: CASSVVGQGFGNTIYF.

The chain joins TRBV19 to TRBJ1-5; 10 positions match TRBD1. The J segment lost 5 bases and the V segment lost 7 bases, leaving 5 bases of the junction unmatched. CDR1 and CDR2 (germline): LNHDA, SQIVND (reference sequence). The CDR3 totals 14 residues. The CDR3 DNA reads TGTGCCAGTATGCCGGACAGGGGGTATCAGCCCCAGCATTTT. Residues: CASMPDRGYQPQHF.

The chain employs TRBV27 and TRBJ1-5; no firm D call. This CDR3 spans 13 amino acids. Germline assignment: CDR1 MNHEY and CDR2 SMNVEV (reference sequence). Trimming removed 6 bases from V and 0 bases from J, with 6 bases in between. CDR3 sequence: CASRDYSNQPQHF. Here the CDR3 DNA reads TGTGCCAGCAGAGATTATAGCAATCAGCCCCAGCATTTT.

This sequence joins TRBV14 and TRBJ2-7; weak D call: TRBD2 (6 bases). The CDR3 contains 18 residues. V was cut by 0 bases and J by 2 bases, with 20 bases left in between. Germline V lookup: CDR1 SGHDN, CDR2 FVKESK. For the CDR3, the DNA is TGTGCCAGCAGCCAAGATCGGGCGGGGATGAGAAGGACCTACGAGCAGTACTTC. Its translation: CASSQDRAGMRRTYEQYF.

This chain joins TRBV7-9 and TRBJ2-1; tentatively, D is TRBD1 or TRBD2 (5 bases each). Germline V lookup: CDR1 SEHNR, CDR2 FQNEAQ (reference sequence). V was pared by 1 base and J by 7 bases, with 11 bases between. The CDR3 covers 14 residues. The CDR3: CASSLGGTANEQFF. CDR3 nucleotide sequence: TGTGCCAGCAGCTTAGGAGGGACGGCTAATGAGCAGTTCTTC.

A single count supports this clone. The chain has TRBV7-2 and TRBJ2-7, with D tentatively TRBD1 (6 bases). CDR1 is SGHTA, CDR2 FQGNSA, per germline. The length of the CDR3 is 15 residues. Trimming shortened V by 2 bases and J by 4 bases, and 15 bases separated the two germline ends. CDR3 sequence reads: CASSLLGTPGYEQYF. The DNA of the CDR3 is TGTGCCAGCAGCTTACTAGGGACACCCGGGTACGAGCAGTACTTC.

This chain connects TRBV5-4 to TRBJ2-2, with D perhaps given as TRBD1 or TRBD2 (6 bases each). With 4 bases removed from V and 1 base from J, the gap between germline ends came to 17 bases. Germline loops: CDR1 SGHNT, CDR2 YYREEE (reference sequence). CDR3 length: 17 residues. CDR3 sequence reads: CASSPTGGALNTGELFF. In DNA, the CDR3 is TGTGCCAGCAGCCCAACCGGGGGCGCCTTGAACACCGGGGAGCTGTTTTTT.

Concerning this clone itself: Other nucleotide sequences in the sample specify the same CDR3. The genes are TRBV18 and TRBJ2-7; D gene unclear. This CDR3 comprises 12 residues. Trimming took 2 bases from V and 2 from J, leaving 4 bases between them. The germline gives CDR1 KGHSH, CDR2 LQKENI. CDR3 sequence: CASSPATYEQYF. The CDR3 nucleotides read TGTGCCAGCTCACCAGCAACCTACGAGCAGTACTTC.

V usage is TRBV4-1 and J usage is TRBJ2-1; 10 nucleotides match TRBD1. This CDR3 has 16 residues. From germline, CDR1 is MGHRA and CDR2 YSYEKL. The V gene end was trimmed by 4 bases and the J gene end by 6 bases; junction bases not matched to a gene: 9. The CDR3 here is CASSPAGTGVVNEQFF. The CDR3 coding sequence is TGCGCCAGCAGCCCGGCCGGGACAGGGGTAGTCAATGAGCAGTTCTTC.

DNA for the CDR3: TGCGCCAGCAGCTCGGGGACAGGGGGCGCTTACGTGCAGTTCTTC. Amino acid sequence: CASSSGTGGAYVQFF. The chain recombines TRBV5-1 with TRBJ2-1; 12 nucleotides line up with TRBD1. This CDR3 contains 15 residues. The germline CDR1 and CDR2 sequences are SGHRS and YFSETQ. V shed 3 bases and J 12 bases; nucleotides not matched to a gene: 10. The full variable domain, rest sourced from reference TRBV5-1 and TRBJ2-1, is KAGVTQTPRYLIKTRGQQVTLSCSPISGHRSVSWYQQTPGQGLQFLFEYFSETQRNKGNFPGRFSGRQFSNSRSEMNVSTLELGDSALYLCASSSGTGGAYVQFFGPGTRLTVL.

The chain is built from TRBV6-6 and TRBJ1-5, with unresolved D. The ends were cut back, 5 bases at V and 4 bases at J, with 9 bases in the middle. The CDR3 is 13 residues long. In germline, CDR1 is MNHNY, CDR2 SVGAGI (reference sequence). The CDR3 loop reads CASSTNQNQPQHF. Here the CDR3 DNA reads TGTGCCAGCAGTACGAACCAGAATCAGCCCCAGCATTTT.

The gene calls are TRBV19 and TRBJ2-7; D possibly corresponds to TRBD2 (6 bases). This CDR3 contains 15 residues. The V end lost 3 bases, the J end lost 3 bases, and 15 bases lay between the germline ends. Germline assignment: CDR1 LNHDA and CDR2 SQIVND (reference sequence). The CDR3 loop is CASSIVLGGIYEQYF. Here the CDR3 DNA reads TGTGCCAGTAGTATTGTACTCGGCGGGATCTACGAGCAGTACTTC.

Comment on this clone: The sample holds other DNA sequences that translate to the same CDR3. V usage is TRBV18 and J usage is TRBJ1-2; no reliable D call. Germline V CDR1 and CDR2: KGHSH, LQKENI. The V end was cut by 4 bases, the J end by 2 bases, with 5 bases between. The CDR3 extends over 12 amino acids. The CDR3 DNA is TGTGCCAGCTCACAAGGAAACTATGGCTACACCTTC. It yields the protein CASSQGNYGYTF.